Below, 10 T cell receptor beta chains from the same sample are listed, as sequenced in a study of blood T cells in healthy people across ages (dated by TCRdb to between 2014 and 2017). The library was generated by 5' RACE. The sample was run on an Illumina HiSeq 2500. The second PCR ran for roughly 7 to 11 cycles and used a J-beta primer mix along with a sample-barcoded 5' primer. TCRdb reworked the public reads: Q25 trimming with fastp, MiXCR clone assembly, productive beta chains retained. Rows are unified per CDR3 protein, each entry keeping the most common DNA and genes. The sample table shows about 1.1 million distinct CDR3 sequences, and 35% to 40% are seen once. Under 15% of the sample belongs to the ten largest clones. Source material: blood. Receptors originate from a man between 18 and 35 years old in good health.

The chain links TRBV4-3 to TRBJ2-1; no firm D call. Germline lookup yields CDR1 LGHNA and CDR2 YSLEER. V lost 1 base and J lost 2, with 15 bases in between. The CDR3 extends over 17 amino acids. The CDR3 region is CASSQGSASETYNEQFF. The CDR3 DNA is TGCGCCAGCAGCCAAGGGTCGGCCTCGGAGACCTACAATGAGCAGTTCTTC.

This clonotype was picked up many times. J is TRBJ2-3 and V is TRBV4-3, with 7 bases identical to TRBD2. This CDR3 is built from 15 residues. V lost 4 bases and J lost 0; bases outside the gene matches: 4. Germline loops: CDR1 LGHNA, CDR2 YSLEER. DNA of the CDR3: TGCGCCAGCAGCCTACGACTAGCTAGCACAGATACGCAGTATTTT. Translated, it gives CASSLRLASTDTQYF.

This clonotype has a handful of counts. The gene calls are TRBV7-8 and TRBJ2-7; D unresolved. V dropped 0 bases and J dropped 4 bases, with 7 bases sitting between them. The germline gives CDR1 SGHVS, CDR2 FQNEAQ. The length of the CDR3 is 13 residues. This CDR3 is CASSLARGYEQYF. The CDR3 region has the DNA TGTGCCAGCAGCTTAGCGCGTGGATACGAGCAGTACTTC.

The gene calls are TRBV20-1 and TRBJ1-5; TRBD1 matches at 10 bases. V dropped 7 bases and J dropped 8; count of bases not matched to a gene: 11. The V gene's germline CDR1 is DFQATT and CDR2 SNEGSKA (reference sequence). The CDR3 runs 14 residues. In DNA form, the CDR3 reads TGCAGTGTCCCGGGACAGGGGATCGGAAAGCCCCAGCATTTT. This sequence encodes CSVPGQGIGKPQHF.

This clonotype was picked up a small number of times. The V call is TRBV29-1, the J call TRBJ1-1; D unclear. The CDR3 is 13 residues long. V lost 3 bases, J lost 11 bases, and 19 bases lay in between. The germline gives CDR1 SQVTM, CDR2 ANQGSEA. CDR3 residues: CSVESTPRSWAFF. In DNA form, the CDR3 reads TGCAGCGTTGAGAGCACACCCCGATCGTGGGCTTTCTTT. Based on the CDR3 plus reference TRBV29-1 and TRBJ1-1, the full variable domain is SAVISQKPSRDICQRGTSLTIQCQVDSQVTMMFWYRQQPGQSLTLIATANQGSEATYESGFVIDKFPISRPNLTFSTLTVSNMSPEDSSIYLCSVESTPRSWAFFGQGTRLTVV.

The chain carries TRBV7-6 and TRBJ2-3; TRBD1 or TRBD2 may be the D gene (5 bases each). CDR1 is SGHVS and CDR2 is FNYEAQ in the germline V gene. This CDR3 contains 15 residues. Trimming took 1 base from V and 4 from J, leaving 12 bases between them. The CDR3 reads CASSLEGTGADTQYF. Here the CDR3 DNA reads TGTGCCAGCAGCTTAGAAGGGACGGGCGCAGATACGCAGTATTTT.

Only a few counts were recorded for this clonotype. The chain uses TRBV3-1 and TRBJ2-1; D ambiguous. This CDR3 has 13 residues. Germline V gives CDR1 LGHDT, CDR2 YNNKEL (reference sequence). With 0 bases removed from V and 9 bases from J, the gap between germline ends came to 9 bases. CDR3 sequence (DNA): TGTGCCAGCAGCCAAGATCCAAAGCCTGAGCAGTTCTTC. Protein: CASSQDPKPEQFF.

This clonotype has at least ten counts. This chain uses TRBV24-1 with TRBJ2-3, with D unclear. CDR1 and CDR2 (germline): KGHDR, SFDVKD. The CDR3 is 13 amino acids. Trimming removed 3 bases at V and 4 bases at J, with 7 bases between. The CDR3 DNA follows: TGTGCCACCAGTGATCGGACGTCAGATACGCAGTATTTT. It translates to CATSDRTSDTQYF.

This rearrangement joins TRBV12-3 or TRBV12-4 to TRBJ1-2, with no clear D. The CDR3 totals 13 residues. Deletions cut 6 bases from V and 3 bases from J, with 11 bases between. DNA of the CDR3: TGTGCCAGCAGACAGCTGGATCACTATGGCTACACCTTC. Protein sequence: CASRQLDHYGYTF.

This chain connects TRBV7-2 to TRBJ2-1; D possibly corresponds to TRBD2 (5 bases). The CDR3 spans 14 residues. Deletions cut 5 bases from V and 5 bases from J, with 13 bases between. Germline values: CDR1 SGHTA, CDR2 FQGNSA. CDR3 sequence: CASSAARVHNEQFF. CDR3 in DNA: TGTGCCAGCAGCGCCGCGCGGGTCCACAATGAGCAGTTCTTC.